The 10 T cell receptor beta chains given below trace back to one sample, sequenced in a study of shared clonotypes between healthy human individuals. Repertoires were generated with immunoSEQ multiplex PCR, while TCRdb's copy carries only in-frame clones and drops some. The sample includes about 2 million clones, 85% to 95% of them seen just once. Naive CD8 cells lacked CD45RO and underwent positive selection for CCR7, leaving out terminally differentiated effector memory CD45RA+ cells. The sample was naive CD8+ T cells sorted from blood. Receptors originate from a man younger than 35 in good health.

With regard to this clone: Other nucleotide sequences from this sample produce the same CDR3. V is TRBV9 and J is TRBJ2-7, with D perhaps matching TRBD1 or TRBD2 (5 bases each). The germline CDR1 and CDR2 sequences are SGDLS and YYNGEE. CDR3 size: 13 residues. Deletions cut 0 bases from V and 6 bases from J, with 10 bases between. As DNA, the CDR3 is TGTGCCAGCAGCGTAGGGGGGACCGGCGAGCAGTACTTC. It codes for CASSVGGTGEQYF.

The chain combines TRBV5-4 with TRBJ2-5; D is perhaps TRBD2 (6 bases). Trimming left V 2 bases short and J 3 bases short, with 11 bases between. The germline V gene encodes CDR1 SGHNT and CDR2 YYREEE (reference sequence). The CDR3 is made up of 14 amino acids. DNA for the CDR3: TGTGCCAGCAGCTTCGGCGGGGTGGAAGAGACCCAGTACTTC. This translates into CASSFGGVEETQYF.

The chain has TRBV27 and TRBJ1-3, with 8 bases identical to TRBD1. CDR3 length equals 16 residues. V lost 3 bases, J lost 2 bases, and 6 bases stayed unmatched. Germline assignment: CDR1 MNHEY and CDR2 SMNVEV (reference sequence). CDR3 region: CASSFGQGPPGNTIYF. As DNA, the CDR3 is TGTGCCAGCAGTTTCGGACAGGGTCCCCCTGGAAACACCATATATTTT.

The V gene is TRBV2, the J gene TRBJ1-5; the D gene is possibly TRBD1 (6 bases). The CDR3 runs 14 residues. Germline V gene data show CDR1 as SNHLY and CDR2 as FYNNEI. Trimming cost V 4 bases and J 5 bases, with 12 bases left between them. The CDR3 coding sequence is TGTGCCAGCAGTGGGATGGACAGTTATCAGCCCCAGCATTTT. It is translated as CASSGMDSYQPQHF.

The chain has TRBV7-9 and TRBJ2-7, with 9 bases matching TRBD2. This CDR3 is 16 amino acids long. From germline, CDR1 is SEHNR and CDR2 FQNEAQ (reference sequence). The J segment lost 3 bases and the V segment lost 4 bases, leaving 10 bases of the junction unmatched. CDR3 sequence (DNA): TGTGCCAGCAGCTCGTCGACGGGACTAGCTATCTACGAGCAGTACTTC. The encoded protein is CASSSSTGLAIYEQYF.

Of note for this clone: The sample holds other DNA sequences that translate to the same CDR3. V is TRBV5-4 and J is TRBJ2-2; no definite D call. V shed 4 bases and J shed 8 bases, with 9 bases lying between them. The CDR3 runs 12 residues. Germline V gives CDR1 SGHNT, CDR2 YYREEE (reference sequence). CDR3 nucleotides: TGTGCCAGCAGCCTCCCCACGGGGGAGCTGTTTTTT. Its translation is CASSLPTGELFF.

A few counts support this clone. CDR3 nucleotide sequence: TGTGCCAGCAGCTGGGGGACGGCCACTGAAGCTTTCTTT. Translating gives CASSWGTATEAFF. The rearrangement uses TRBV7-9 and TRBJ1-1, with TRBD1 as a possible D gene (5 bases). The CDR3 covers 13 residues. V was cut by 4 bases and J by 4 bases, with 10 bases left in between. Germline assignment: CDR1 SEHNR and CDR2 FQNEAQ (reference sequence).

This chain joins TRBV12-5 and TRBJ2-5; D is undetermined. Trimming stripped 1 base from V and 9 bases from J, with 9 bases between. CDR3 length: 12 amino acids. Germline assignment: CDR1 LGHNT and CDR2 FRNRAP. The CDR3 protein is CASGLEREAQYF. The CDR3 nucleotides are TGTGCTAGTGGTTTGGAAAGGGAAGCCCAGTACTTC.

The chain carries TRBV4-1 and TRBJ2-3, with D tentatively TRBD2 (5 bases). Trimming took off 0 bases at V and 0 bases at J, with 16 bases between the two ends. CDR3 length equals 18 residues. The V gene's germline CDR1 is MGHRA and CDR2 YSYEKL. The CDR3 here is CASSQDPWGDPSTDTQYF. The CDR3 nucleotides read TGCGCCAGCAGCCAAGATCCGTGGGGAGACCCTAGCACAGATACGCAGTATTTT.

This clone was observed once. The sample contains more than one DNA sequence encoding this CDR3. The V call is TRBV6-5, the J call TRBJ2-7; 9 positions match TRBD1. The trim removed 4 bases at V and 3 bases at J, leaving 4 bases unmatched. There are 14 residues in the CDR3. Germline CDR1 and CDR2: MNHEY and SVGAGI. The CDR3 loop is CASSSGGQGYEQYF. CDR3 in DNA: TGTGCCAGCAGTTCCGGGGGACAGGGCTACGAGCAGTACTTC.